In this sample, the clone carrying this T cell receptor beta chain turned up once. Its antigen is not identified. These data are taken from a study of T cell repertoires in cytomegalovirus infection. Study background: The authors used CMV epitopes that were HLA-C-restricted (recently identified) and HLA-B-restricted (well studied). Study observations and caveats: Using cumulative public TCR beta family frequency, the authors identified those who carried CMV together with the relevant HLA. In two of eight donors, the top clonotype was HLA-C-restricted CMV-specific.

From the reads, TCRdb called clonotypes with MiXCR, one entry per CDR3 protein. The sample consists of about 890,000 distinct CDR3 sequences, 31% of them appearing once. The source was cultured CD8+ T cells from PBMCs, collected from culture after CMV antigen stimulation. The clonotype originates from a human donor in good health (CMV status not recorded). Some clones in this sample may be carry-over from other donors' samples.

This CDR3 reads CASSLEEMGNQPQHF. The CDR3 DNA follows: TGTGCCAGCAGCTTGGAGGAGATGGGCAATCAGCCCCAGCATTTT. The V call is TRBV5-6, the J call TRBJ1-5; no firm D call. The CDR3 has 15 amino acids. The germline V gene encodes CDR1 SGHDT and CDR2 YYEEEE. Between the trimmed V and J ends, which lost 0 bases and 2 bases, there was a span of 9 bases. The full variable domain, in which reference TRBV5-6 and TRBJ1-5 provide the parts outside the CDR3, is DAGVTQSPTHLIKTRGQQVTLRCSPKSGHDTVSWYQQALGQGPQFIFQYYEEEERQRGNFPDRFSGHQFPNYSSELNVNALLLGDSALYLCASSLEEMGNQPQHFGDGTRLSIL.